A selection of T cell receptor beta chains follows, all from one sample in a study of blood T cell repertoires in COVID-19. Sequencing was performed with immunoSEQ multiplex PCR; in TCRdb, only in-frame clones are kept and a portion is missing. The sample gives 150,000 to 200,000 clones, around 73% of which show up once; approximately 15% is in the top ten. Sequences were obtained from PBMCs or T cells enriched from blood (not recorded which). The receptors were sampled from a woman in her fifties or sixties who had recovered from COVID-19. Each CDR3 is given with its conserved first and last residue. A D gene is named only where the DNA matches it firmly. Size values are once, few and many counts, or a class for expanded clones, and some rows have none.

V gene,J gene,D gene,clone size,CDR3 DNA,CDR3 protein
TRBV15,TRBJ2-3,-,once,TGTGCCACCAGCAGCGGAGGAATCGCAGATACGCAGTATTTT,CATSSGGIADTQYF
TRBV21-1,TRBJ1-6,-,-,TGTGCCAGCAGCCTACGGCTAAGGGGATATAATTCACCCCTCCACTTT,CASSLRLRGYNSPLHF
TRBV4-2,TRBJ2-3,TRBD1,-,TGTGCCAGCAGCCAAGAGTGGGACAGCCCTTACACAGATACGCAGTATTTT,CASSQEWDSPYTDTQYF
TRBV20-1,TRBJ2-1,TRBD2,-,TGCAGTGCTAGTGCCCTAGCGGGAGGATACAATGAGCAGTTCTTC,CSASALAGGYNEQFF
TRBV7-7,TRBJ2-7,TRBD1,-,TGTGCCAGCAGCTTAGCGGGGGACAGGCGGCCCTATCCGGGAGTCTACGAGCAGTACTTC,CASSLAGDRRPYPGVYEQYF
TRBV3-1/TRBV3-2,TRBJ1-4,-,-,TGTGCCAGCAGCCAGGGGGGTACGGCTAATGAAAAACTGTTTTTT,CASSQGGTANEKLFF
TRBV3-1/TRBV3-2,TRBJ2-3,TRBD2,-,TGTGCCAGCAGCCAAGGTCTAGCGGGTACGCAGTATTTT,CASSQGLAGTQYF
TRBV6-6,TRBJ1-5,-,-,TGTGCCAGCAGTCAGCCACAGAAAATTTTCAAGGCGAAGCATTTT,CASSQPQKIFKAKHF
TRBV18,TRBJ2-5,-,few,TGTGCCAGCTCCCCTACTATGGAAGAGACCCAGTACTTC,CASSPTMEETQYF
TRBV11-2,TRBJ1-6,TRBD1,once,TGTGCCAGCAGCTTAGTAGGGACAGATAATTCACCCCTCCACTTT,CASSLVGTDNSPLHF
TRBV28,TRBJ1-4,-,-,TGTGCCAGCAGGCAGGGTGGCGAAAAACTGTTTTTT,CASRQGGEKLFF
TRBV7-2,TRBJ2-7,TRBD2,-,TGTGCCAGCAGCCCGGGGGGGAACTACGAGCAGTACTTC,CASSPGGNYEQYF
TRBV10-3,TRBJ1-2,-,once,TGTGCCATAAAAGCCTCTAGGGGCAGAACTAACTATGGCTACACCTTC,CAIKASRGRTNYGYTF
TRBV7-2,TRBJ1-5,TRBD1,few,TGTGCCAGCAGCTTGACAGGGGGCGAACAGCCCCAGCATTTT,CASSLTGGEQPQHF
TRBV7-9,TRBJ1-5,-,-,TGTGCCAGCAGCTTAGACGTAGGGGGAACTCAGCCCCAGCATTTT,CASSLDVGGTQPQHF
TRBV18,TRBJ2-5,-,-,TGTGCCAGCCGGGGTCAGGCCCCGGAGACCCAGTACTTC,CASRGQAPETQYF
TRBV7-7,TRBJ2-5,TRBD2,-,TGTGCCAGCAGCGTCGGGACTAGCGGGACCCTAGGGACCCAGTACTTC,CASSVGTSGTLGTQYF
TRBV2,TRBJ1-4,-,-,TGTGCCAGCAGTGAACGGACAGCTCGGGAAAAACTGTTTTTT,CASSERTAREKLFF
TRBV7-2,TRBJ2-5,-,once,TGTGCCAGCAGCTTAGGGCGGGTAGAGACCCAGTACTTC,CASSLGRVETQYF
TRBV6-4,TRBJ2-2,TRBD1,-,TGTGCCAGCAGTTTCCGGGACAGAAACACCGGGGAGCTGTTTTTT,CASSFRDRNTGELFF
TRBV24-1,TRBJ1-4,TRBD1,-,TGTGCCACCAGTGAGAACCAGGGGGGACGTAATGAAAAACTGTTTTTT,CATSENQGGRNEKLFF
TRBV28,TRBJ2-2,TRBD2,-,TGTGCCAGCAGCCCCCCGACTAGCGGGAGGAGCGGGGAGCTGTTTTTT,CASSPPTSGRSGELFF
TRBV5-1,TRBJ2-2,-,-,TGCGCCAGCAGCCCTGGGACAACGAACACCGGGGAGCTGTTTTTT,CASSPGTTNTGELFF
TRBV11-2,TRBJ2-7,TRBD2,-,TGTGCCAGCAGCTTTGGACTAGCGGGTCGCGAGCAGTACTTC,CASSFGLAGREQYF
TRBV5-6,TRBJ1-2,-,-,TGTGCCAGCAGCTTGTTCCCGGGGGACGGCTACACCTTC,CASSLFPGDGYTF
TRBV6-2/TRBV6-3,TRBJ2-7,-,-,TGTGCCAGCAGTTACGAACTCCACGAGCAGTACTTC,CASSYELHEQYF
TRBV3-1/TRBV3-2,TRBJ1-2,-,-,TGTGCCAGCAGCCAAGATGGCAGGGTGGGAGGCTACACCTTC,CASSQDGRVGGYTF
TRBV10-3,TRBJ1-2,-,-,TGTGCCACCGCGAACTTTGACAGAAAGACTAACTATGGCTACACCTTC,CATANFDRKTNYGYTF
TRBV6-5,TRBJ1-2,-,-,TGTGCCAGCAGCGGAGACTTACCGGGGGGCTACACCTTC,CASSGDLPGGYTF
TRBV30,TRBJ2-2,-,-,TGTGCCTGGTACCGTGGCGGGGCCGGGGAGCTGTTTTTT,CAWYRGGAGELFF
TRBV3-1/TRBV3-2,TRBJ1-2,TRBD1,-,TGTGCCAGCAGCCATGCTCATACAGGGGGCAAGAACTATGGCTACACCTTC,CASSHAHTGGKNYGYTF
TRBV7-3,TRBJ2-1,-,-,TGTGCCAGCAGCTCCTCCCGGGACAATGAGCAGTTCTTC,CASSSSRDNEQFF
TRBV9,TRBJ2-1,TRBD2,-,TGTGCCAGCAGCGTTGGACTAGGGAGCTCCTACAATGAGCAGTTCTTC,CASSVGLGSSYNEQFF
TRBV18,TRBJ2-2,-,-,TGTGCCAGCTCACCACAGGGGTCGACCGGGGAGCTGTTTTTT,CASSPQGSTGELFF
TRBV27,TRBJ2-7,-,-,TGTGCCAGCAGGTCTGAAGGGGGAGGCGGGAGTTCCTACGAGCAGTACTTC,CASRSEGGGGSSYEQYF
TRBV24-1,TRBJ2-3,TRBD2,-,TGTGCCACCAGTGATTCTGGACTAGCTTCTAGCACAGATACGCAGTATTTT,CATSDSGLASSTDTQYF
TRBV11-2,TRBJ2-1,TRBD2,-,TGTGCCAGCAGCTTAGATCTAGCGGGAGCTAATGAGCAGTTCTTC,CASSLDLAGANEQFF
TRBV9,TRBJ2-1,-,-,TGTGCCAGCAGCGTAGCTGAGGGCTCCTACAATGAGCAGTTCTTC,CASSVAEGSYNEQFF
TRBV7-2,TRBJ1-1,TRBD1,-,TGTGCCAGCAGCTTTTCAAGACAGGGAGGAGTTGAAGCTTTCTTT,CASSFSRQGGVEAFF
TRBV6-4,TRBJ2-3,-,few,TGTGCCAGCAGTCCCGATGAGTCGACAGATACGCAGTATTTT,CASSPDESTDTQYF
TRBV18,TRBJ1-1,-,-,TGTGCCAGCTCACCGGCAGGGTTCATGAACACTGAAGCTTTCTTT,CASSPAGFMNTEAFF
TRBV19,TRBJ1-2,-,few,TGTGCCAGTAGTATTACAGCAACTAACTATGGCTACACCTTC,CASSITATNYGYTF
TRBV4-1,TRBJ2-1,-,-,TGCGCCAGCAGCCAAGTGGGGCGGGGTTACAATGAGCAGTTCTTC,CASSQVGRGYNEQFF
TRBV5-1,TRBJ1-5,TRBD1,-,TGCGCCAGCAGCTTGGATTACAGGGGGAGCAATCAGCCCCAGCATTTT,CASSLDYRGSNQPQHF
TRBV2,TRBJ1-5,TRBD1,few,TGTGCCAGCAGTGAAAGGGGACAGGGTAATCAGCCCCAGCATTTT,CASSERGQGNQPQHF
TRBV2,TRBJ1-5,-,-,TGTGCCAGCAGTGAACAGGGAAATCAGCCCCAGCATTTT,CASSEQGNQPQHF
TRBV7-6,TRBJ2-5,TRBD1,few,TGTGCCAGCAGCTACGGGACAGGCGGCGAGACCCAGTACTTC,CASSYGTGGETQYF
TRBV6-5,TRBJ2-3,-,-,TGTGCCAGCAGTTATGGGCGGGGCGGCGCAGATACGCAGTATTTT,CASSYGRGGADTQYF
TRBV5-5,TRBJ2-3,-,few,TGTGCCAGCAGCTTTCAGGGCCTGCCAAGCACAGATACGCAGTATTTT,CASSFQGLPSTDTQYF
TRBV5-4,TRBJ1-6,-,few,TGTGCCAGCAGTACTGGGGGGGGGCAGAATTCACCCCTCCACTTT,CASSTGGGQNSPLHF
TRBV4-2,TRBJ1-2,-,-,TGTGCCAGCAGCCCCTCTAACTATGGCTACACCTTC,CASSPSNYGYTF
TRBV24-1,TRBJ1-2,TRBD1,-,TGTGCCACCAGTGATCCTGGACAGGGAGACTATGGCTACACCTTC,CATSDPGQGDYGYTF
TRBV6-2/TRBV6-3,TRBJ2-5,-,-,TGTGCCAGCAACCCAACCCGGAGGGCGGGAGAGACCCAGTACTTC,CASNPTRRAGETQYF
TRBV18,TRBJ2-5,-,-,TGTGCCAGCTCACCACTAGCCGGAGAAGAGACCCAGTACTTC,CASSPLAGEETQYF
TRBV5-4,TRBJ1-6,-,-,TGTGCCAGCAGCTTGGGACAGCCCAATTCACCCCTCCACTTT,CASSLGQPNSPLHF
TRBV28,TRBJ1-2,-,once,TGTGCCAGCAGTACAACAGGGAATGGCTACACCTTC,CASSTTGNGYTF
TRBV2,TRBJ1-1,-,-,TGTGCCAGCGTTGCAGATATTTTATTGAACACTGAAGCTTTCTTT,CASVADILLNTEAFF